These 25 T cell receptor beta chains came from one sample sequenced in a study of blood T cell repertoires in COVID-19. Produced via immunoSEQ multiplex PCR; TCRdb's table is partial and in-frame only. The sample carries around 270,000 clones, around 83% recorded once. The sequenced sample consisted of peripheral blood. The receptors were gathered from a woman aged 40 to 50 who had recovered from COVID-19.

The V call is TRBV6-5, the J call TRBJ1-1, with no clear D. This CDR3 has 12 amino acids. Trimming pared 4 bases from V and 7 bases from J, leaving 10 bases between. In germline, CDR1 is MNHEY, CDR2 SVGAGI. The CDR3 bases are TGTGCCAGCAGTTCCGTAGCCAATGAAGCTTTCTTT. Translated, it gives CASSSVANEAFF.

This rearrangement joins TRBV24-1 to TRBJ2-3; 10 nucleotides match TRBD2. CDR3 size: 17 residues. J lost 0 bases, V lost 5 bases, and 7 bases had no gene match. Germline CDR1 is KGHDR and CDR2 is SFDVKD. CDR3 in amino acids: CATSVGGLAVSTDTQYF. The DNA for the CDR3 is TGTGCCACCAGTGTAGGAGGACTAGCGGTTAGCACAGATACGCAGTATTTT.

In DNA, the CDR3 is TGTGCCAGCAACATAGACAGGAGCAATGAGCAGTTCTTC. Its protein is CASNIDRSNEQFF. The rearrangement joins TRBV2 to TRBJ2-1; TRBD1 is a possible D gene (6 bases). This CDR3 contains 13 residues. V was cut by 7 bases and J by 6 bases, with 13 bases left in between. Per the germline V gene, CDR1 is SNHLY and CDR2 is FYNNEI.

The chain joins TRBV2 to TRBJ2-5; weak D call: TRBD1 (6 bases). The CDR3 sequence is 16 residues long. Germline CDR1 SNHLY, CDR2 FYNNEI. The germline V and J ends were trimmed by 2 bases and 1 base, with 14 bases remaining between them. CDR3 in amino acids: CASSERYRVIQETQYF. As DNA, the CDR3 is TGTGCCAGCAGTGAACGATACAGGGTAATCCAAGAGACCCAGTACTTC.

The chain links TRBV5-5 to TRBJ2-7, with TRBD1 matching over 8 bases. The germline V gene has CDR1 SGHKS and CDR2 YYEKEE (reference sequence). Trimming removed 1 base from V and 2 bases from J; junction bases left unmatched: 5. The CDR3 loop spans 15 amino acids. Here the CDR3 DNA reads TGTGCCAGCAGCTTGTTGGTGACAGGGGCCTACGAGCAGTACTTC. Translating it yields CASSLLVTGAYEQYF.

The genes are TRBV5-1 and TRBJ1-2; 9 nucleotides match TRBD1. Per germline, CDR1 SGHRS and CDR2 YFSETQ. CDR3 length equals 15 residues. The V gene end was trimmed by 4 bases and the J gene end by 7 bases; junction bases not matched to a gene: 11. DNA of the CDR3: TGCGCCAGCAGCACCTTACAGGGGGCAGTATTTGGCTACACCTTC. It yields the protein CASSTLQGAVFGYTF.

This chain uses TRBV5-1 with TRBJ2-1; possibly TRBD2 for D (6 bases). The germline gives CDR1 SGHRS, CDR2 YFSETQ. This CDR3 is 19 amino acids long. V was clipped by 0 bases and J by 0 bases, with 19 bases between them. The CDR3 nucleotides are TGCGCCAGCAGCTTGGGATCCTGGTTGGGGGGACGCTCCTACAATGAGCAGTTCTTC. Encoded protein: CASSLGSWLGGRSYNEQFF.

The J gene is TRBJ2-7, the V gene TRBV7-9; a weak D match, TRBD2 (6 bases). Germline V gene data show CDR1 as SEHNR and CDR2 as FQNEAQ (reference sequence). This CDR3 contains 15 residues. V shed 5 bases and J shed 1 base, with 15 bases lying between them. CDR3 nucleotide sequence: TGTGCCAGCAGCCCTCGGGACTCACAGTCCTACGAGCAGTACTTC. It is translated as CASSPRDSQSYEQYF.

The chain links TRBV28 to TRBJ1-4, with D perhaps TRBD1 (6 bases). With 5 bases removed from V and 7 bases from J, the gap between germline ends came to 23 bases. Germline CDR1 is MDHEN and CDR2 is SYDVKM. The CDR3 covers 17 residues. As DNA, the CDR3 is TGTGCCAGCAGTGGAGGGGGGGCGGTAGGCCCCCGTGAAAAACTGTTTTTT. As protein: CASSGGGAVGPREKLFF. Using reference TRBV28 and TRBJ1-4 for the parts outside the CDR3, the full variable domain is DVKVTQSSRYLVKRTGEKVFLECVQDMDHENMFWYRQDPGLGLRLIYFSYDVKMKEKGDIPEGYSVSREKKERFSLILESASTNQTSMYLCASSGGGAVGPREKLFFGSGTQLSVL.

This clone was detected once. V gene TRBV7-9 combines with J gene TRBJ2-5; a possible D gene is TRBD2 (6 bases). Looked up from germline, CDR1 is SEHNR and CDR2 is FQNEAQ (reference sequence). CDR3 length equals 14 residues. V was shortened by 5 bases and J by 2 bases, with 12 bases between the two germline ends. CDR3 region: CASSPRLVQETQYF. CDR3 bases: TGTGCCAGCAGCCCCCGACTAGTTCAAGAGACCCAGTACTTC.

This clone was observed once. The chain carries TRBV19 and TRBJ1-1, with a possible D match to TRBD1 (6 bases). The CDR3 runs to 14 residues. CDR1 is LNHDA, CDR2 SQIVND, per germline (reference sequence). V dropped 1 base and J dropped 5 bases, with 11 bases sitting between them. The CDR3 reads CASSIGTAETEAFF. In DNA form, the CDR3 reads TGTGCCAGTAGTATAGGGACAGCGGAGACTGAAGCTTTCTTT.

The count of this clone is one. V usage is TRBV5-1 and J usage is TRBJ2-3; the D gene is possibly TRBD2 (7 bases). Germline V gives CDR1 SGHRS, CDR2 YFSETQ. V gave up 4 bases and J gave up 6 bases, with 18 bases separating them. The CDR3 sequence is 15 residues long. Written as DNA, the CDR3 is TGCGCCAGCAGCAAGACTAGTGGGGGGGCCGATACGCAGTATTTT. It encodes CASSKTSGGADTQYF. The variable domain in full, with the rest retrieved from reference TRBV5-1 and TRBJ2-3, is KAGVTQTPRYLIKTRGQQVTLSCSPISGHRSVSWYQQTPGQGLQFLFEYFSETQRNKGNFPGRFSGRQFSNSRSEMNVSTLELGDSALYLCASSKTSGGADTQYFGPGTRLTVL.

Only one count was recorded for this clone. This sequence joins TRBV5-1 and TRBJ2-2; 10 nucleotides agree with TRBD1. Per germline, CDR1 SGHRS and CDR2 YFSETQ. This CDR3 has 15 amino acids. Unmatched junction bases numbered 9, after V lost 7 bases and J lost 6 bases. The CDR3 sequence is CASLARTGGPGELFF. The CDR3 DNA sequence: TGCGCCAGCCTAGCCCGGACAGGGGGTCCCGGGGAGCTGTTTTTT.

The chain uses TRBV2 and TRBJ1-5; TRBD1 aligns across 10 bases. Germline V gives CDR1 SNHLY, CDR2 FYNNEI. This CDR3 contains 14 residues. The V and J ends lost 4 bases and 9 bases, in that order; junction bases with no gene match: 6. CDR3 residues: CASSVGQGPGPQHF. Here the CDR3 DNA reads TGTGCCAGCAGTGTGGGACAGGGGCCTGGGCCCCAGCATTTT.

The chain recombines TRBV30 with TRBJ2-7, with TRBD2 matching over 7 bases. V dropped 2 bases and J dropped 5; count of bases not matched to a gene: 9. The germline gives CDR1 GTSNPN, CDR2 SVGIG (reference sequence). The CDR3 sequence is 14 residues long. CDR3 residues: CAWSPGGGLNEQYF. DNA of the CDR3: TGTGCCTGGAGTCCCGGCGGGGGATTAAACGAGCAGTACTTC.

The rearrangement links TRBV29-1 to TRBJ1-4, with D unclear. The CDR3 loop spans 12 amino acids. V was trimmed by 4 bases and J by 2 bases, leaving 5 bases between them. The germline V gene has CDR1 SQVTM and CDR2 ANQGSEA. CDR3 bases: TGCAGCGTTGGAGGGACTAATGAAAAACTGTTTTTT. Its translation is CSVGGTNEKLFF.

The chain has TRBV4-1 and TRBJ2-5, with 8 nucleotides matching TRBD2. This CDR3 is built from 16 residues. Germline V CDR1 and CDR2: MGHRA, YSYEKL. Trimming cost V 1 base and J 2 bases; bases outside gene matches: 6. CDR3: CASSQGVAGGQETQYF. CDR3 bases: TGCGCCAGCAGCCAAGGAGTCGCGGGGGGACAAGAGACCCAGTACTTC.

The rearrangement links TRBV29-1 to TRBJ2-7; 8 bases are a match to TRBD1. This CDR3 has 12 residues. Germline V lookup: CDR1 SQVTM, CDR2 ANQGSEA. J lost 5 bases, V lost 3 bases, and 3 bases had no gene match. CDR3 DNA: TGCAGCGTTGACAGGGGGCGGAACGAGCAGTACTTC. Translation: CSVDRGRNEQYF.

This chain connects TRBV28 to TRBJ2-2; D remains unclear. Germline V gene lookup returns CDR1 MDHEN and CDR2 SYDVKM. The CDR3 has 15 amino acids. Trimming removed 1 base from V and 6 bases from J, with 12 bases in between. CDR3 sequence reads: CASSLFVTLAGELFF. CDR3 sequence (DNA): TGTGCCAGCAGTTTATTTGTGACACTGGCCGGGGAGCTGTTTTTT.

This clone was seen more than once but under ten times. The chain recombines TRBV3-1 (or the pseudogene TRBV3-2) with TRBJ2-7; 12 bases agree with TRBD1. This CDR3 is built from 14 residues. The germline CDR1 and CDR2 sequences are LGHDT and YNNKEL (reference sequence). The V gene end was trimmed by 4 bases and the J gene end by 7 bases; junction bases not matched to a gene: 5. CDR3 sequence (DNA): TGTGCCAGCAGCCCCGGGACAGGGGGCCTTGAGCAGTACTTC. Amino acids: CASSPGTGGLEQYF.

The chain employs TRBV28 and TRBJ2-1; no firm D call. This CDR3 comprises 12 residues. The V end lost 1 base, the J end lost 5 bases, and 3 bases lay between the germline ends. Germline assignment: CDR1 MDHEN and CDR2 SYDVKM. CDR3 protein: CASSLLNNEQFF. CDR3 nucleotide sequence: TGTGCCAGCAGTTTATTAAACAATGAGCAGTTCTTC.

This clone appeared a few times. For the CDR3, the DNA is TGTGCCAGCAGTCCCCAGGGTTTTGCCGGGGAGCTGTTTTTT. It codes for CASSPQGFAGELFF. The rearrangement uses TRBV27 and TRBJ2-2; maybe TRBD1 (5 bases). This CDR3 spans 14 amino acids. The V and J ends lost 5 bases and 6 bases respectively, with 13 bases between them. Germline V gives CDR1 MNHEY, CDR2 SMNVEV (reference sequence).

The chain employs TRBV28 and TRBJ2-7; D not certain. This CDR3 comprises 13 residues. The V end was cut by 2 bases, the J end by 3 bases, with 8 bases between. The V gene's germline CDR1 is MDHEN and CDR2 SYDVKM. Here the CDR3 DNA reads TGTGCCAGCAGTTTAAGCCCGGGCTACGAGCAGTACTTC. This codes for CASSLSPGYEQYF.

In this sample, this clone turned up once. This sequence joins TRBV28 and TRBJ1-6; TRBD1 matches at 8 bases. The CDR3 consists of 15 residues. The germline V gene has CDR1 MDHEN and CDR2 SYDVKM. The trim removed 2 bases at V and 7 bases at J, leaving 4 bases unmatched. The CDR3 DNA follows: TGTGCCAGCAGTTTACAGGGGGCGGGGAATTCACCCCTCCACTTT. Protein product: CASSLQGAGNSPLHF.

This chain connects TRBV15 to TRBJ2-1, with 8 bases identical to TRBD2. The J segment lost 4 bases and the V segment lost 2 bases, leaving 7 bases of the junction unmatched. This CDR3 contains 16 residues. Per germline, CDR1 LNHNV and CDR2 YYDKDF (reference sequence). The CDR3 bases are TGTGCCACCAGCAGATACCTCCCGGGGGGGTACAATGAGCAGTTCTTC. Protein product: CATSRYLPGGYNEQFF.